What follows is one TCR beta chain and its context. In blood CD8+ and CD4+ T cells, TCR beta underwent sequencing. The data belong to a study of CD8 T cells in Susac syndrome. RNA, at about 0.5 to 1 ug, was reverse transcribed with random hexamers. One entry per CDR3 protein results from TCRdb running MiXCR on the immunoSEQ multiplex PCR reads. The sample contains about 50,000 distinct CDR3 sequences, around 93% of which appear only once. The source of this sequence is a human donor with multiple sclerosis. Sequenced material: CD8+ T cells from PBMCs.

The CDR3 DNA reads as TGTGCCAGCAGTTACGGCGTACGCTACGAGCAGTACTTC. Its translation: CASSYGVRYEQYF. The V gene is TRBV6-5, the J gene TRBJ2-7; D is uncertain. The length of the CDR3 is 13 residues. V was cut by 2 bases and J by 3 bases, with 8 bases left in between. CDR1 MNHEY and CDR2 SVGAGI come from the germline V gene.